The entry below gives a single T cell receptor (beta chain) sequence along with its context. The CDR3 covers 14 residues. Trimming shortened V by 2 bases and J by 6 bases, and 12 bases separated the two germline ends. Germline V CDR1 and CDR2: MNHEY, SVGAGI. It was during active infection that Seattle patients were enrolled and then longitudinally followed. The record originates from a study of blood T cell repertoires in COVID-19. Study-level background: Collection of acute and convalescent COVID-19 samples took place in the United States, Italy and Spain.

How the authors handled the data: Nucleated cell counts were estimated from reference gene primer amplification. Assay used: immunoSEQ multiplex PCR; TCRdb lists only in-frame clones, some missing. The V and J calls and clone size were taken over from that table, and D and trimming were inferred from the DNA. The table has roughly 410,000 clones, about 87% seen once. The sequenced sample was peripheral blood. The clonotype originates from an older woman with COVID-19, enrolled during active disease. The J gene is TRBJ2-3, the V gene TRBV6-5; D perhaps matches TRBD1 (6 bases). In DNA form, the CDR3 reads TGTGCCAGCAGTTACCTACAGGGTCGGGATACGCAGTATTTT. Residues: CASSYLQGRDTQYF.